This TCR beta chain came from a study of T cells in Graves' hyperthyroidism and ophthalmopathy. Broader study findings: Model-based prediction identified ophthalmopathy a median about 6 months prior to its onset. Blood held most thyroid clonotypes expanded above 0.001 frequency.

Diagnosing involved the use of clinical symptoms, serum thyroxine and TRAb, thyroid ultrasound and orbital computed tomography. As for this clonotype: What it binds is not known.

TCR beta CDR3 region amplification was performed from RNA transcripts. The study used the HTBI primer set for a first-round RT-PCR of the TCR CDR3. TCRdb reprocessed the multiplex PCR reads via MiXCR and lists one record per CDR3 protein. The data show about 560,000 distinct CDR3 sequences, 40% to 55% seen once. CDR1 is MGHDK and CDR2 is SYGVNS in the germline V gene. The junction had 5 bases not matched to a gene; V was cut back by 6 bases and J by 2 bases. This CDR3 contains 14 residues. This sequence was found in a woman under 30 with Graves' hyperthyroidism. This sequence joins TRBV25-1 and TRBJ2-7, with TRBD2 identical over 9 bases. The sample taken for sequencing was peripheral blood or thyroid tissue (not recorded which). The CDR3 nucleotides are TGTGCCAGCAGGTTGCTAGCGGGACCCTACGAGCAGTACTTC. Translation: CASRLLAGPYEQYF.